This TCR beta chain was sequenced for a study of neurological immune-mediated disorders (dated by TCRdb to the late 2010s). About the investigation overall: Among the roughly 35 multiple sclerosis patients, around 31 had relapsing-remitting MS and 3 had secondary progressive MS. Peripheral blood TCR-beta repertoires from HTLV-I-associated myelopathy (HAM/TSP) patients, multiple sclerosis patients and healthy controls were compared by UMI-based sequencing. Longitudinal samples, technical triplicates and paired sorted CD4+ and CD8+ T-cell subsets, alongside PBMC samples, were included among the approximately 99 TCR-beta libraries. The cohort was made up of about 65 subjects, consisting of around 14 HAM/TSP patients, 34 multiple sclerosis patients and approximately 20 healthy controls.

cDNA was synthesized by template-switch 5'RACE using a primer with a 10-nucleotide random unique molecular identifier that tagged each TCR transcript. Every sequencing run covered 15-18 subjects and yielded more than 200 million TCR-beta sequences. The RNeasy kit was used to extract total RNA. TCR-beta VDJ regions were amplified with primers for the TCR constant region and the 5'RACE anchor, using the KAPA Real-time Library Amplification kit. Sample indexes and Illumina adaptors were added in a first PCR, after which library yield was increased in a second PCR. After purification with Ampure beads, the TCR product of roughly 650 bp was size-selected on a 2% E-gel SizeSelection system. Before pooling, libraries had their quality checked on a Bioanalyzer, their concentration measured with Qubit, and their quantity determined with the Kapa Library Quantification kit. Libraries were sequenced paired-end 2 x 150 bp on an Illumina HiSeq 2500. To increase sequence diversity, roughly 24-32% phiX was spiked into each library pool. The paper's processing steps were these. Quality-filtered reads were processed with the UMI-based MiGEC pipeline, and over 90% of raw TCR sequences were removed by the MiGEC pipeline during error correction. IMGT germline references were used for alignment of VDJ genes, and clonotypes were defined by a unique CDR3 amino acid sequence together with V-J genes. Clonal expansion, Shannon diversity and CDR3 relatedness were evaluated with VDJtools (CalcPairwiseDistances, ClusterSamples), while phylogenetic trees were built in CLCbio workbench. Using coefficient-of-variation modelling across technical triplicates, the study counted a clone as expanded if it had at least 8 unique UMIs. The public reads were reprocessed in TCRdb via fastp at Q25 and MiXCR, keeping in-frame beta chains. Entries are consolidated by CDR3 protein sequence, retaining the most common genes and DNA. The V and J calls come from TCRdb's annotation, not from the publication. This sample gives about 66,000 distinct CDR3 sequences in total; roughly 4.9% of them show up just once. In total, the top ten clones hold about 2% of the sample.

The investigation overall reported the following: Repertoires from 18 of 34 MS patients were grouped by phylogenetic analysis into a cluster of related CDR3 sequences, suggesting a possible repertoire-level signature. No clinical or MRI features were associated with the MS cluster, and the authors said that larger cohorts are needed. No identical CDR3 amino acid sequences were shared among expanded clones across subjects, suggesting private TCR-beta repertoires in all groups. TCR clonal expansion was highest in HAM/TSP patients and lowest in MS patients, with MS patients falling below even healthy controls.

For unsorted PBMC libraries, 2 million PBMCs were used after storage in RNAlater at -80 degrees C until RNA extraction. The multiple sclerosis patients were enrolled in a US clinical protocol that used magnetic resonance imaging to evaluate disease progression. Peripheral blood was subjected to Ficoll-Hypaque density gradient centrifugation to isolate PBMCs, which were then cryopreserved in liquid nitrogen. Ten or more counts support this clonotype. Its specific antigen is unknown. Per-nucleotide qualities are absent, and no much larger clonotype sits a single base away. The CDR1 and CDR2 encoded by the germline V gene (reference sequence) are DFQATT and SNEGSKA. The junction carries 6 bases between V and J, which are trimmed by 2 bases and 1 base respectively. The CDR3 contains 12 residues, cysteine and phenylalanine counted. Just CDR3 DNA is preserved here, 36 bases in frame from base 1.

This chain joins TRBV20-1 to TRBJ2-7; there is no confident call for the D gene. This sequence originates from an older woman with multiple sclerosis. Sample: PBMCs. The CDR3 protein: CSARRASYEQYF. The DNA is as follows: TGCAGTGCTAGACGAGCGTCCTACGAGCAGTACTTC.